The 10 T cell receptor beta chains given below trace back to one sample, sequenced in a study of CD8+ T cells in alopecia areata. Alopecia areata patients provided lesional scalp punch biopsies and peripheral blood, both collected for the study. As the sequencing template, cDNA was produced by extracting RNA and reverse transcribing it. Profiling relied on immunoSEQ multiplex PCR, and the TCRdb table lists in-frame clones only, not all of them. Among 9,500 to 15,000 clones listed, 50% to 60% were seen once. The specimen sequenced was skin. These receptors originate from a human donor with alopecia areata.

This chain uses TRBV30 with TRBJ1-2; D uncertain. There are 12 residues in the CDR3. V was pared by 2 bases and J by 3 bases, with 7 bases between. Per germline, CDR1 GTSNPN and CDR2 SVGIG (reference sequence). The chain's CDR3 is CAWSPRDYGYTF. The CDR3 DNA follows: TGTGCCTGGAGTCCTCGGGACTATGGCTACACCTTC.

Written as DNA, the CDR3 is TGTGCCATCAGTGAGGGACCCGGGACCACCATGCGGGAGACCCAGTACTTC. Translation: CAISEGPGTTMRETQYF. The rearrangement links TRBV10-3 to TRBJ2-5, with D tentatively TRBD1 or TRBD2 (5 bases each). This CDR3 is 17 amino acids long. The germline gives CDR1 ENHRY, CDR2 SYGVKD. The ends were cut back, 2 bases at V and 5 bases at J, with 21 bases in the middle.

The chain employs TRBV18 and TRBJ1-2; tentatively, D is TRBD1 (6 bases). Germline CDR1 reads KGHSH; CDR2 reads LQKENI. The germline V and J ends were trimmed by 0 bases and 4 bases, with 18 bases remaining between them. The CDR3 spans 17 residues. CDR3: CASSPPSPGDRVYGYTF. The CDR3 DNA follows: TGTGCCAGCTCACCACCATCACCAGGGGATCGGGTCTATGGCTACACCTTC.

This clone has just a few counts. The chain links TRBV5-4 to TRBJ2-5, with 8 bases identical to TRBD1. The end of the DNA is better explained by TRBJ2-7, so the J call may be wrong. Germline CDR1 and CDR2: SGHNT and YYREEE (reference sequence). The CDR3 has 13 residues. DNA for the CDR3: TGTGCCAGCAGCTTGTACAGGGGGGACGAGCAGTACTTC. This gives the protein CASSLYRGDEQYF.

The CDR3 DNA reads TGTGCCAGCAGCTTAGGATTTACTGAAGCTTTCTTT. Protein sequence: CASSLGFTEAFF. The V call is TRBV11-2, the J call TRBJ1-1; D is ambiguous. V lost 1 base and J 5 bases, leaving 5 bases between the germline ends. CDR3 length equals 12 residues. Per germline, CDR1 SGHAT and CDR2 FQNNGV. Full variable domain (rest looked up from reference TRBV11-2 and TRBJ1-1): EAGVAQSPRYKIIEKRQSVAFWCNPISGHATLYWYQQILGQGPKLLIQFQNNGVVDDSQLPKDRFSAERLKGVDSTLKIQPAKLEDSAVYLCASSLGFTEAFFGQGTRLTVV.

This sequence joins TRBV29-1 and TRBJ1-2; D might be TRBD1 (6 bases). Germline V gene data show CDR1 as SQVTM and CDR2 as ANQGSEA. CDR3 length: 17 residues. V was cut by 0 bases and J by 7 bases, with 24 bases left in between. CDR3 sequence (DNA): TGCAGCGTTGAAGATCCAGGGGCCCCGAACAGTTTTATTGGCTACACCTTC. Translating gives CSVEDPGAPNSFIGYTF.

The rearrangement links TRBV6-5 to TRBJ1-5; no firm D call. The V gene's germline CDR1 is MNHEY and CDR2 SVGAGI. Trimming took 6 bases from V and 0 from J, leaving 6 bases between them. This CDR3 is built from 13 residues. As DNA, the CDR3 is TGTGCCAGCAGGGAACGTAGCAATCAGCCCCAGCATTTT. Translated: CASRERSNQPQHF.

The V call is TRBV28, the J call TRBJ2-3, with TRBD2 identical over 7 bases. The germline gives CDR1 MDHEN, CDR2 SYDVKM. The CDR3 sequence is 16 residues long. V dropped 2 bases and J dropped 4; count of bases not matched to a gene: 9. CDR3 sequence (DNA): TGTGCCAGCAGTTTAGGTAACTACGCGGGAGCAGATACGCAGTATTTT. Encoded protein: CASSLGNYAGADTQYF.

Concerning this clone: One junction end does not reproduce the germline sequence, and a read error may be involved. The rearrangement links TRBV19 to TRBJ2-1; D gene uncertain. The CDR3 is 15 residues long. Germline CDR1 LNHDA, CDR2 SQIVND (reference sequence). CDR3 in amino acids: CASSITGSNYNEQLF. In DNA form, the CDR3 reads TGTGCCAGTAGTATTACGGGTTCTAACTACAATGAGCAGCTCTTC.

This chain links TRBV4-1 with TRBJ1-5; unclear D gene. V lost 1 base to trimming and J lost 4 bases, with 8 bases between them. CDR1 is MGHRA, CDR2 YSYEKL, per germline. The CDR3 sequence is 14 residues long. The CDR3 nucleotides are TGCGCCAGCAGCCAAGGGCCGGGAAATCAGCCCCAGCATTTT. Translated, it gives CASSQGPGNQPQHF.